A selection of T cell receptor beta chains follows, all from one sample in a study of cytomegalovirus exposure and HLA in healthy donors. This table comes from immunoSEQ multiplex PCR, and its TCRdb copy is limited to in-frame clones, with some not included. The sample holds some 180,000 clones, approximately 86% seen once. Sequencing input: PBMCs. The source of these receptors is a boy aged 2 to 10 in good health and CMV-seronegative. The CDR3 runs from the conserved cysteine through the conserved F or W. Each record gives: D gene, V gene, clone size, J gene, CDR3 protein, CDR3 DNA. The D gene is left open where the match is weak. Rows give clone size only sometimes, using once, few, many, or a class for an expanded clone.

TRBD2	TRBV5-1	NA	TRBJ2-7	CASSLGLSGGAGYEQYF	TGCGCCAGCAGCTTGGGACTAAGCGGGGGGGCCGGGTACGAGCAGTACTTC
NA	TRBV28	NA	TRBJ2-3	CASTVRTDTQYF	TGTGCCAGCACGGTGCGGACAGATACGCAGTATTTT
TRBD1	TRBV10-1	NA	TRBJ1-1	CASSESPGQGAEAFF	TGCGCCAGCAGTGAGTCACCGGGACAGGGGGCTGAAGCTTTCTTT
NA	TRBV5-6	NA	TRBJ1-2	CASSSPREDGYTF	TGTGCCAGCAGCTCGCCGCGGGAGGATGGCTACACCTTC
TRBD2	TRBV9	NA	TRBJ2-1	CASSVGVGLAGEQFF	TGTGCCAGCAGCGTAGGGGTGGGACTAGCGGGAGAGCAGTTCTTC
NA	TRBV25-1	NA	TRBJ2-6	CASSDLSSGANVLTF	TGTGCCAGCAGTGATTTGAGCTCTGGGGCCAACGTCCTGACTTTC
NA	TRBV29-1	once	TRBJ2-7	CSVGPGAYEQYF	TGCAGCGTTGGTCCAGGGGCCTACGAGCAGTACTTC
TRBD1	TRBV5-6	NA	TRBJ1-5	CASSPGQGAGQPQHF	TGTGCCAGCAGCCCCGGACAGGGGGCAGGTCAGCCCCAGCATTTT
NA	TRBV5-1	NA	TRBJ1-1	CASSLDSRQMNTEAFF	TGCGCCAGCAGCTTGGATAGCCGGCAGATGAACACTGAAGCTTTCTTT
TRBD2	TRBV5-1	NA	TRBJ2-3	CASSFWPGGGTDTQYF	TGCGCCAGCAGCTTTTGGCCGGGCGGGGGAACAGATACGCAGTATTTT
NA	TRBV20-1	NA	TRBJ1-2	CSATSYGYTF	TGCAGTGCTACGAGCTATGGCTACACCTTC
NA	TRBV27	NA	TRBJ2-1	CASRPASSGSYNEQFF	TGTGCCAGCAGACCCGCTAGCAGCGGCTCCTACAATGAGCAGTTCTTC
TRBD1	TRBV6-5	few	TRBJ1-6	CASSYDRDNSPLHF	TGTGCCAGCAGTTACGACAGGGACAATTCACCCCTCCACTTT
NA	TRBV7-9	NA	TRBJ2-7	CASSTGPRDIESEQYF	TGTGCCAGCAGCACCGGACCCCGGGACATTGAATCCGAGCAGTACTTC
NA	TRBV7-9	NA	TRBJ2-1	CASSLSLSRPFF	TGTGCCAGCAGCTTGTCCCTATCCCGTCCCTTCTTC
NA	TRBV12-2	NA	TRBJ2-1	CASRLTSGGANEQFF	TGTGCAAGTCGCTTAACTAGCGGGGGGGCCAATGAGCAGTTCTTC
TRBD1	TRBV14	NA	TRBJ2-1	CASATGGYYNEQFF	TGTGCCAGCGCCACAGGGGGCTACTACAATGAGCAGTTCTTC
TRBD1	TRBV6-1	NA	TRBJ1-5	CASSELADRSEPQHF	TGTGCCAGCAGTGAATTGGCGGACAGGTCAGAGCCCCAGCATTTT